This T cell receptor (beta chain) appears in the sequencing data of a study of blood T cell repertoires in COVID-19. About the study: Researchers got acute and convalescent COVID-19 samples from the United States, Italy and Spain. PBMCs, B-cell-depleted T cells, or T cells provided the cDNA or gDNA that made up the material.

This clone came up a few times. In the authors' methods: Nucleated cell number was recorded as an estimate derived from reference gene primer amplification. The repertoire was sequenced with immunoSEQ multiplex PCR; TCRdb's copy has only in-frame clones and lacks some. Clonal size and the V and J genes are those of that table, whereas D and trimming came from the DNA. The sample yields tens of thousands of clones, 70% to 90% seen once. CDR3 length: 13 residues. The germline V gene has CDR1 SGHTA and CDR2 FQGTGA. Trimming pared 5 bases from V and 4 bases from J, leaving 8 bases between. Sequencing used peripheral blood. The J gene is TRBJ1-4, the V gene TRBV7-3; D is unresolved. The sequence came from a man between 65 and 79 years old with acute or convalescent COVID-19. This CDR3 is CASSPGSNEKLFF. The CDR3 bases are TGTGCCAGCAGCCCGGGGAGTAATGAAAAACTGTTTTTT.